This record looks at one T cell receptor (beta chain) sequence and its context. Libraries were prepared by immunoSEQ multiplex PCR; TCRdb keeps only in-frame clonotypes and omits some of them. Of more than 65,000 clones listed, 95% are singletons. This sample was included in a study of technical replicates of blood from several donors. The CDR3 sequence is 16 residues long. The germline gives CDR1 MNHNS, CDR2 SASEGT. The ends lost 0 bases at V and 4 bases at J; junction bases unmatched: 8. The chain joins TRBV6-1 to TRBJ2-7, with 8 bases fitting TRBD1. This TCR was sampled from a human donor in good health. Specimen: T cells isolated from PBMCs. The CDR3 sequence is CASSEALGTGTYEQYF. The CDR3 DNA reads as TGTGCCAGCAGTGAAGCGCTTGGGACAGGAACTTACGAGCAGTACTTC.